This T cell receptor beta chain was sequenced in a study of T-cell reconstitution after alpha-beta-depleted transplantation in children. This clonotype was seen a few times. Its specificity is not known. Researchers prepared the TCRbeta library using unique molecular identifiers, the study reports. TCRdb reprocessed the PCR reads with MiXCR, giving one entry per CDR3 protein. The sample lists over 100,000 distinct CDR3 sequences; 7.5% to 9% were seen once. Findings and limits, study-wide: Expanded graft clones numbering several hundred reportedly gave rise to alpha-beta T cells about two months after transplant.

The CDR3 is 17 residues long. Losses at the gene ends were 4 bases for V and 4 bases for J; bases not matched to a gene: 10. Germline V gene lookup returns CDR1 MGHRA and CDR2 YSYEKL. The sequencing here drew on PBMCs, taken before TCRalphabeta/CD19-depleted stem cell transplant. The chain carries TRBV4-1 and TRBJ2-5; 12 positions match TRBD1. This TCR derives from a boy between 2 and 10 years old with acute lymphoblastic leukemia, due to receive a stem cell transplant. Written as DNA, the CDR3 is TGCGCCAGCAGCCCAATGGGGACAGGGGGCATCTCAGAGACCCAGTACTTC. The encoded protein is CASSPMGTGGISETQYF.